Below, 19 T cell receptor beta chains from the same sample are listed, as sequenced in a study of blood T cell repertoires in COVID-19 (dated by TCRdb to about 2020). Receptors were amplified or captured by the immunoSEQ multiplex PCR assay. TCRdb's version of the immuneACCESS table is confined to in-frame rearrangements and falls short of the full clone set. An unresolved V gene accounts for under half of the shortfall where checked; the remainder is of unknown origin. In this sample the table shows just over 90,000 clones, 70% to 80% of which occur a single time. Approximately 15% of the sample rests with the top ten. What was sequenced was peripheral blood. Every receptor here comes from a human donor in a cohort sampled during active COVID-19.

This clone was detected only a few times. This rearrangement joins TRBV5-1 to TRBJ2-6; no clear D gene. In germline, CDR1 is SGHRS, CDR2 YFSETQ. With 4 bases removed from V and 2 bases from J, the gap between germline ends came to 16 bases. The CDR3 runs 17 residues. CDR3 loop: CASSPNSRQTGANVLTF. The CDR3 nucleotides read TGCGCCAGCAGCCCCAACAGTAGGCAAACTGGGGCCAACGTCCTGACTTTC.

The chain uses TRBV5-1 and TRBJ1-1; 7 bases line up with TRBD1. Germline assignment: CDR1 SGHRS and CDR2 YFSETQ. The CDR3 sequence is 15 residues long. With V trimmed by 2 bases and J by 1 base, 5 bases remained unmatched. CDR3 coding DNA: TGCGCCAGCAGCTTCCGCGGGACAGAGAACACTGAAGCTTTCTTT. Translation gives CASSFRGTENTEAFF.

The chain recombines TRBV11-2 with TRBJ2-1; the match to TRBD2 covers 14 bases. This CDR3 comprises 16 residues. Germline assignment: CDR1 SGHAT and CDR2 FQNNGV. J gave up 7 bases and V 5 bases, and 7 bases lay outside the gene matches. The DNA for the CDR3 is TGTGCCAGCAGCAGAGGACTAGCGGGGGGTGAAAATGAGCAGTTCTTC. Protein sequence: CASSRGLAGGENEQFF.

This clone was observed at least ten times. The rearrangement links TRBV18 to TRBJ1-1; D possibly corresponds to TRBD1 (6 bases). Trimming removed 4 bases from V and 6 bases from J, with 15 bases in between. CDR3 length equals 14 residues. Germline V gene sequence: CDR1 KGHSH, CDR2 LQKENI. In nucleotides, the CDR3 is TGTGCCAGCTCACGAGATACAGGGCTCCCTGAAGCTTTCTTT. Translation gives CASSRDTGLPEAFF. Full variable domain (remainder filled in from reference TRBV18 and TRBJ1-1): NAGVMQNPRHLVRRRGQEARLRCSPMKGHSHVYWYRQLPEEGLKFMVYLQKENIIDESGMPKERFSAEFPKEGPSILRIQQVVRGDSAAYFCASSRDTGLPEAFFGQGTRLTVV.

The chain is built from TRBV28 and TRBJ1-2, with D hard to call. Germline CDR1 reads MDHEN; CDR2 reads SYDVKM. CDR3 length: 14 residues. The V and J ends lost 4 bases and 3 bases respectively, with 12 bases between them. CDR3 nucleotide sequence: TGTGCCAGCAGTTCGCCCGCATTAGACTATGGCTACACCTTC. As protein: CASSSPALDYGYTF.

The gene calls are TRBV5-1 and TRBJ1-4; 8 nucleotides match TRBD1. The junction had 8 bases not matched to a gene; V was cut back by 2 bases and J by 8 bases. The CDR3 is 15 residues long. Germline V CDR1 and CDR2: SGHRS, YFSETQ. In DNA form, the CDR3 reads TGCGCCAGCAGCTTCTCGGACAGGGTAGGGGAAAAACTGTTTTTT. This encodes CASSFSDRVGEKLFF.

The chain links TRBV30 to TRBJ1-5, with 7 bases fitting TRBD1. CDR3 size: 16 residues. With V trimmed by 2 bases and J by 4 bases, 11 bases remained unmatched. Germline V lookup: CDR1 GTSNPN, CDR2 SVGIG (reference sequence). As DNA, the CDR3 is TGTGCCTGGAGTCTCCCCGGGACAGTACGAAATCAGCCCCAGCATTTT. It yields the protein CAWSLPGTVRNQPQHF.

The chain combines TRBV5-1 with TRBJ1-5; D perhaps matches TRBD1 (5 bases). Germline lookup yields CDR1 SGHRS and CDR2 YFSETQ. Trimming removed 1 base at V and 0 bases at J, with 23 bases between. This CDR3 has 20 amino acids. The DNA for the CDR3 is TGCGCCAGCAGCTTGCCCAGGGCGGTCGAGGCCCCCTATAGCAATCAGCCCCAGCATTTT. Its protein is CASSLPRAVEAPYSNQPQHF. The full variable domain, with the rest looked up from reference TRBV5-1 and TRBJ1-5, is KAGVTQTPRYLIKTRGQQVTLSCSPISGHRSVSWYQQTPGQGLQFLFEYFSETQRNKGNFPGRFSGRQFSNSRSEMNVSTLELGDSALYLCASSLPRAVEAPYSNQPQHFGDGTRLSIL.

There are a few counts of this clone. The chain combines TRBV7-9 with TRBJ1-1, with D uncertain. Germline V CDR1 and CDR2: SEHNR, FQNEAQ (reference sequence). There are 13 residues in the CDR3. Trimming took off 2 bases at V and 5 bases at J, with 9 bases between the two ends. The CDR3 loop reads CASSLSGDTEAFF. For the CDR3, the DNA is TGTGCCAGCAGCTTAAGCGGGGATACTGAAGCTTTCTTT.

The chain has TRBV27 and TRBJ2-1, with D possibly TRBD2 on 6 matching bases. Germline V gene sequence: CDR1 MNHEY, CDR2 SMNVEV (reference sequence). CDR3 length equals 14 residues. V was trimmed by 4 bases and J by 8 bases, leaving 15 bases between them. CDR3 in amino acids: CASSSGVRYYEQFF. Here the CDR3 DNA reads TGTGCCAGCAGTTCGGGGGTCCGGTACTATGAGCAGTTCTTC.

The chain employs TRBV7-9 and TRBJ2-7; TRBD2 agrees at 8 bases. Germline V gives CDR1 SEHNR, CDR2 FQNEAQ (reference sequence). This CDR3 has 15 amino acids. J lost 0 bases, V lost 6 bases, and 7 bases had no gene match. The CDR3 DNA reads TGTGCCAGCAGTCCGGGACTAGTCAACTCCTACGAGCAGTACTTC. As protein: CASSPGLVNSYEQYF. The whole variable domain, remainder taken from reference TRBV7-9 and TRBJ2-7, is DTGVSQNPRHKITKRGQNVTFRCDPISEHNRLYWYRQTLGQGPEFLTYFQNEAQLEKSRLLSDRFSAERPKGSFSTLEIQRTEQGDSAMYLCASSPGLVNSYEQYFGPGTRLTVT.

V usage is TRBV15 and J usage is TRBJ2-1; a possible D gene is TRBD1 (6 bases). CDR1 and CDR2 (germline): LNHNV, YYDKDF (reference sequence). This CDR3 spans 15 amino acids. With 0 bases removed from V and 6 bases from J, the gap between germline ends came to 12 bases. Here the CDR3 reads CATSRDPGAANEQFF. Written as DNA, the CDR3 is TGTGCCACCAGCAGAGATCCAGGGGCAGCCAATGAGCAGTTCTTC.

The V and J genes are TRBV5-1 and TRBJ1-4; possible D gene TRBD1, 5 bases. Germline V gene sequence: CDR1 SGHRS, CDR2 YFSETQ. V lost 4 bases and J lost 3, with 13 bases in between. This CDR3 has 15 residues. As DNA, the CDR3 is TGCGCCAGCAGCCGCGGAGGGACGGCTAATGAAAAACTGTTTTTT. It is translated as CASSRGGTANEKLFF.

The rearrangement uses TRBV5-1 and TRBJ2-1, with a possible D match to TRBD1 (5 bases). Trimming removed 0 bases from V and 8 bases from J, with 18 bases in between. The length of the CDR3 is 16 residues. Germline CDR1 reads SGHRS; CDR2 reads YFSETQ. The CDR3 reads CASSLATAGSWHEQFF. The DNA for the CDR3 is TGCGCCAGCAGCTTGGCCACGGCAGGGTCTTGGCATGAGCAGTTCTTC.

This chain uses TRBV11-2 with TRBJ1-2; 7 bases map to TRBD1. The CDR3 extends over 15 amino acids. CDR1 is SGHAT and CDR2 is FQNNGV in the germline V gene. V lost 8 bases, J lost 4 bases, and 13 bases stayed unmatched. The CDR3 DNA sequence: TGTGCCAGCCGGTTAACGGGACAGAACATCTATGGCTACACCTTC. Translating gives CASRLTGQNIYGYTF.

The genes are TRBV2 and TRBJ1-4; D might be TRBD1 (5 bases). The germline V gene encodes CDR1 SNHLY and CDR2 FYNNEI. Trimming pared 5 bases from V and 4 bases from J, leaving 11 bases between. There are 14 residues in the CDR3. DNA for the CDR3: TGTGCCAGCAGTCCCCAGGGCCTTAATGAAAAACTGTTTTTT. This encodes CASSPQGLNEKLFF.

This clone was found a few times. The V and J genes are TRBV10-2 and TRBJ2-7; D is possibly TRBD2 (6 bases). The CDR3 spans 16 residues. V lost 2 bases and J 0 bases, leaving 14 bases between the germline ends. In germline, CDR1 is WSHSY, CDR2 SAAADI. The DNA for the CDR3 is TGCGCCAGCAGTGAGGCGGGGCCTAAGAGCTCCTACGAGCAGTACTTC. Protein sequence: CASSEAGPKSSYEQYF.

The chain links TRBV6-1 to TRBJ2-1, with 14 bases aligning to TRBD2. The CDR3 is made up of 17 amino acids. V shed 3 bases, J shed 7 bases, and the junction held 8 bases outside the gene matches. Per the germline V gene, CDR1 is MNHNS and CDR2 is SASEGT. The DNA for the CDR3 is TGTGCCAGCAGTGAGGGGACTAGCGGGGGACCCCCTAATGAGCAGTTCTTC. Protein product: CASSEGTSGGPPNEQFF.

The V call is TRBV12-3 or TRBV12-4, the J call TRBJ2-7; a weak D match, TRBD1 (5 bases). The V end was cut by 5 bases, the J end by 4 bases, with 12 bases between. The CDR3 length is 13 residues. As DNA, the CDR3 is TGTGCCAGCAGTAGAACCAGGGATTACGAGCAGTACTTC. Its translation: CASSRTRDYEQYF.